This entry concerns a single T cell receptor beta chain. Its antigen remains unknown. A much larger clone sits a single nucleotide away, making a read error possible. The data were obtained in a study of T cell repertoires in cytomegalovirus infection. TCRdb called the reads again in MiXCR, with one record for every CDR3 protein. The data hold approximately 730,000 distinct CDR3 sequences, with 25% to 35% observed a single time. The CDR3 consists of 12 residues. Trimming took off 6 bases at V and 3 bases at J, with 5 bases between the two ends. CDR1 and CDR2 (germline): MNHEY, SVGAGI. Sequencing was performed on cultured CD8+ T cells from PBMCs, taken from culture after CMV antigen stimulation. The clonotype comes from a human donor in good health (CMV status not recorded). Some clones in this sample may be carry-over from other donors' samples. V usage is TRBV6-5 and J usage is TRBJ2-2, with D uncertain. The CDR3 here is CASSGHTGELFF. The DNA for the CDR3 is TGTGCCAGCAGCGGGCACACCGGGGAGCTGTTTTTT.